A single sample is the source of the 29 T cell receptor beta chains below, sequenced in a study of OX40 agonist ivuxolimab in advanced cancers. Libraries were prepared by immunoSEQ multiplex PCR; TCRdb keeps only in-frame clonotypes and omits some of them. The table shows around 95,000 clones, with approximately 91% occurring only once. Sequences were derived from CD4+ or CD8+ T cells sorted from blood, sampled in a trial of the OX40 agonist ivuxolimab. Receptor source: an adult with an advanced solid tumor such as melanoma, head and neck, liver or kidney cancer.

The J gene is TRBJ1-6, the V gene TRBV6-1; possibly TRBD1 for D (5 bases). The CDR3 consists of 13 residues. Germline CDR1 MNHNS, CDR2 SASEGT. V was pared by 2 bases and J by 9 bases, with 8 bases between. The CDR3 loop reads CASSEFRASPLHF. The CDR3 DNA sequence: TGTGCCAGCAGTGAATTCAGGGCTTCACCCCTCCACTTT.

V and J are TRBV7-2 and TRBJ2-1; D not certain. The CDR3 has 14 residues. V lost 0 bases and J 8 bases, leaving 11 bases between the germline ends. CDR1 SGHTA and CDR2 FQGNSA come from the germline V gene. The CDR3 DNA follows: TGTGCCAGCAGCTTAGCATTGGGGTATGATGAGCAGTTCTTC. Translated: CASSLALGYDEQFF. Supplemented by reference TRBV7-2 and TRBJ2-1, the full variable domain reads GAGVSQSPSNKVTEKGKDVELRCDPISGHTALYWYRQSLGQGLEFLIYFQGNSAPDKSGLPSDRFSAERTGGSVSTLTIQRTQQEDSAVYLCASSLALGYDEQFFGPGTRLTVL.

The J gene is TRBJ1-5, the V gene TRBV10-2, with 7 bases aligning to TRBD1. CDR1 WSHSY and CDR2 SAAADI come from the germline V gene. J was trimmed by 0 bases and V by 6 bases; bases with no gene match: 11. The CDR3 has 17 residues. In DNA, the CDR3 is TGCGCCAGCAGCTACCTATCGGGACAGAATAGCAATCAGCCCCAGCATTTT. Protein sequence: CASSYLSGQNSNQPQHF.

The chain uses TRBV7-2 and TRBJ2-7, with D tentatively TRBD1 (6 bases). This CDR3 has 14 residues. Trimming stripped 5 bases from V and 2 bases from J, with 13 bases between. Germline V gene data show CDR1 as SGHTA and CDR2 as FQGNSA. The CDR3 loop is CASSPSRDTYEQYF. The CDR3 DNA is TGTGCCAGCAGCCCCTCCCGGGACACCTACGAGCAGTACTTC.

CDR3 sequence reads: CSESTLNEQFF. For the CDR3, the DNA is TGCAGCGAAAGTACCCTCAATGAGCAGTTCTTC. The chain is built from TRBV20-1 and TRBJ2-1; no definite D call. Germline CDR1 and CDR2: DFQATT and SNEGSKA (reference sequence). The CDR3 is 11 amino acids.

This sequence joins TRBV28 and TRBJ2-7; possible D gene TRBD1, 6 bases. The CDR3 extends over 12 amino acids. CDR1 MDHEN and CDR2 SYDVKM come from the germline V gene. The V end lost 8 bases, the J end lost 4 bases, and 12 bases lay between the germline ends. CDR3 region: CASFSRGYEQYF. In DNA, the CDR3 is TGTGCCAGCTTTAGCAGGGGTTACGAGCAGTACTTC.

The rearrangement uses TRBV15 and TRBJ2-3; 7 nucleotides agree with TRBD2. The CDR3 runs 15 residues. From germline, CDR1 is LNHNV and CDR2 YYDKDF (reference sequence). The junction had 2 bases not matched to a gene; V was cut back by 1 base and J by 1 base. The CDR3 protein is CATSRASGGTDTQYF. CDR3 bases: TGTGCCACCAGCAGAGCCAGCGGGGGCACAGATACGCAGTATTTT. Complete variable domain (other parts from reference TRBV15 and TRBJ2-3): DAMVIQNPRYQVTQFGKPVTLSCSQTLNHNVMYWYQQKSSQAPKLLFHYYDKDFNNEADTPDNFQSRRPNTSFCFLDIRSPGLGDTAMYLCATSRASGGTDTQYFGPGTRLTVL.

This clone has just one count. The CDR3 spells CASSPRLAPQDTQYF. The CDR3 nucleotides are TGTGCCAGCAGCCCCCGACTAGCGCCCCAAGATACGCAGTATTTT. The J gene is TRBJ2-3, the V gene TRBV7-8; TRBD2 agrees at 8 bases. The length of the CDR3 is 15 residues. Trimming at V came to 5 bases and at J to 5 bases, leaving 9 bases not matched to a gene. CDR1 and CDR2 from the germline V gene are SGHVS and FQNEAQ.

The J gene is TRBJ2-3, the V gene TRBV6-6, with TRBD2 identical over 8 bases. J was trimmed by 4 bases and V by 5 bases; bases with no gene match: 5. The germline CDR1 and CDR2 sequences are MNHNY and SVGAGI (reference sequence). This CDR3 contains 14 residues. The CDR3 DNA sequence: TGTGCCAGCAGTCAGCGGGAGAACGCAGATACGCAGTATTTT. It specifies CASSQRENADTQYF.

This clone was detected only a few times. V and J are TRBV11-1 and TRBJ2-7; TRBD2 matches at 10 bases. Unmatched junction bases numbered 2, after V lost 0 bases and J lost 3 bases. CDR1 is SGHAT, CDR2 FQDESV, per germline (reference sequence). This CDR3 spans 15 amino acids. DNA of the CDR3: TGTGCCAGCAGCTTAGCCGGGACTAGCGACTACGAGCAGTACTTC. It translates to CASSLAGTSDYEQYF.

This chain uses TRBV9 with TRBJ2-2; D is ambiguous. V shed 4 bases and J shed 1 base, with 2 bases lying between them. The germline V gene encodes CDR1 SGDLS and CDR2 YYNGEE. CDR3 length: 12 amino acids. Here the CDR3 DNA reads TGTGCCAGCAGCAAGAACACCGGGGAGCTGTTTTTT. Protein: CASSKNTGELFF.

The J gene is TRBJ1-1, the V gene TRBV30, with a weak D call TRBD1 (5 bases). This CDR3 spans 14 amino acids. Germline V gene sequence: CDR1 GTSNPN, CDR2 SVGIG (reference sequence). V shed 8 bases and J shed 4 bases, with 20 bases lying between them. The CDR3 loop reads CAHQTGGWATEAFF. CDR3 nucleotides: TGTGCCCATCAGACGGGGGGATGGGCCACTGAAGCTTTCTTT.

The CDR3 nucleotides are TGTGCCAGCAGCTTGGGGGGTTCTGGAAACACCATATATTTT. Encoded protein: CASSLGGSGNTIYF. The chain has TRBV5-4 and TRBJ1-3; D remains ambiguous. The germline V and J ends were trimmed by 0 bases and 1 base, with 5 bases remaining between them. The length of the CDR3 is 14 residues. CDR1 and CDR2 from the germline V gene are SGHNT and YYREEE (reference sequence).

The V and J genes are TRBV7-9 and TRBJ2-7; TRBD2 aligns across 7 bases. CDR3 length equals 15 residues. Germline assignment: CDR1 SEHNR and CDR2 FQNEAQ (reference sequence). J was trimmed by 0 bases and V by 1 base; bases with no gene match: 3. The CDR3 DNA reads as TGTGCCAGCAGCTTAGTAGCGGGCTTCTCCTACGAGCAGTACTTC. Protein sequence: CASSLVAGFSYEQYF.

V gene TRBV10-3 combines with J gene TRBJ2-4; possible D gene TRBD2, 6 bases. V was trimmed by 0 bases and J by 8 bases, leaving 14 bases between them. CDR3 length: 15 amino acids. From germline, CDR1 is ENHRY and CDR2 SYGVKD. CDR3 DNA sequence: TGTGCCATCAGTGAGTCGGTGGAGGGCTCATACATTCAGTACTTC. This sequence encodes CAISESVEGSYIQYF.

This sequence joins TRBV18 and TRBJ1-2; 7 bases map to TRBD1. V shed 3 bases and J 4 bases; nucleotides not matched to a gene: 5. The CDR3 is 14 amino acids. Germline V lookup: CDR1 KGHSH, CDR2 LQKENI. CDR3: CASSPEGQSYGYTF. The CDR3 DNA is TGTGCCAGCTCACCCGAGGGACAGTCCTATGGCTACACCTTC. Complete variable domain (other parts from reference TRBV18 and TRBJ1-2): NAGVMQNPRHLVRRRGQEARLRCSPMKGHSHVYWYRQLPEEGLKFMVYLQKENIIDESGMPKERFSAEFPKEGPSILRIQQVVRGDSAAYFCASSPEGQSYGYTFGSGTRLTVV.

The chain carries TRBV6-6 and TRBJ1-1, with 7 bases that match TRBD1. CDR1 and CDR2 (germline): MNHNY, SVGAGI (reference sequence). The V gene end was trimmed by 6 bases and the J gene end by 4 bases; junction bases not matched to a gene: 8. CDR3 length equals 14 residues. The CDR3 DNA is TGTGCCAGCAGCATCGATGGACAGGCCACTGAAGCTTTCTTT. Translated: CASSIDGQATEAFF.

In nucleotides, the CDR3 is TGTGCCATCTCCGGGACTCAGAACACCGGGGAGCTGTTTTTT. Its protein product is CAISGTQNTGELFF. This sequence joins TRBV19 and TRBJ2-2, with D maybe TRBD2 (6 bases). In germline, CDR1 is LNHDA, CDR2 SQIVND (reference sequence). The germline V and J ends were trimmed by 10 bases and 1 base, with 13 bases remaining between them. CDR3 length: 14 amino acids.

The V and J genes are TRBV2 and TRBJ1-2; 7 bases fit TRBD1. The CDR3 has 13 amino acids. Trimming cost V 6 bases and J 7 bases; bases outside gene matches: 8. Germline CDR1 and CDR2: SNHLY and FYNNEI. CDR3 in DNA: TGTGCCAGCAGCAACGACAGGGAGGGTGGCTACACCTTC. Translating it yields CASSNDREGGYTF.

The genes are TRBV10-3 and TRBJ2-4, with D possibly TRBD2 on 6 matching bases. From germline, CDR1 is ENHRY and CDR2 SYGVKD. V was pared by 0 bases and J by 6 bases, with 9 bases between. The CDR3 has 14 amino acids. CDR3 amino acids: CAISESSEGNIQYF. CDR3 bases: TGTGCCATCAGTGAGTCGTCGGAGGGAAACATTCAGTACTTC.

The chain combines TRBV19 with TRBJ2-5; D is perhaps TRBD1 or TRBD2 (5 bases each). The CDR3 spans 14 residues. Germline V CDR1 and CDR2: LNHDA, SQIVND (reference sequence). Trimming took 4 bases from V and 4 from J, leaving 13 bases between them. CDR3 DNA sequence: TGTGCCAGTAGTAAACGAATGGGGGTAGAGACCCAGTACTTC. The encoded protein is CASSKRMGVETQYF.

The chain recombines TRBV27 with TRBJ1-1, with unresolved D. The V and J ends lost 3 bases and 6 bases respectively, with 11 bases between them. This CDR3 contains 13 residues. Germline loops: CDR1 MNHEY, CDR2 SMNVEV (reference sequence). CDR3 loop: CASSFSDYAEAFF. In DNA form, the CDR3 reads TGTGCCAGCAGTTTCAGCGATTATGCTGAAGCTTTCTTT.

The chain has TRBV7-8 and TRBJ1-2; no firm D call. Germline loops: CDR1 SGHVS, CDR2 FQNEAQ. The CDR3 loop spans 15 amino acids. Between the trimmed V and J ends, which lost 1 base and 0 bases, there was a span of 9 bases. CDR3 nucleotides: TGTGCCAGCAGCTTAGAAGGTCTCGCTAACTATGGCTACACCTTC. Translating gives CASSLEGLANYGYTF.

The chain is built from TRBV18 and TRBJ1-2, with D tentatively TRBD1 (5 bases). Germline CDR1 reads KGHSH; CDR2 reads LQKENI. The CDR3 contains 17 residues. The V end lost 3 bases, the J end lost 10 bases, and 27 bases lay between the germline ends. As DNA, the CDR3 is TGTGCCAGCTCACCGCGAGACAGAGGCTCCGTCCCGGGAGACTACACCTTC. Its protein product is CASSPRDRGSVPGDYTF.

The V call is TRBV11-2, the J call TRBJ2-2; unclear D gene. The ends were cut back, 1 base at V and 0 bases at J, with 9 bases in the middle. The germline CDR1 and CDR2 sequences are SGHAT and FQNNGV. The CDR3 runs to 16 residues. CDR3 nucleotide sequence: TGTGCCAGCAGCTTAGTTTTCCAAACGAACACCGGGGAGCTGTTTTTT. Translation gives CASSLVFQTNTGELFF.

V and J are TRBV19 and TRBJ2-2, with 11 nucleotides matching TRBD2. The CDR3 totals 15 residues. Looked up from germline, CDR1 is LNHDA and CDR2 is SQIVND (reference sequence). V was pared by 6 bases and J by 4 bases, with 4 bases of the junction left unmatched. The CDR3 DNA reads TGTGCCAGTAGCCAAGGACTAGCGGGCACCGGGGAGCTGTTTTTT. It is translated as CASSQGLAGTGELFF.

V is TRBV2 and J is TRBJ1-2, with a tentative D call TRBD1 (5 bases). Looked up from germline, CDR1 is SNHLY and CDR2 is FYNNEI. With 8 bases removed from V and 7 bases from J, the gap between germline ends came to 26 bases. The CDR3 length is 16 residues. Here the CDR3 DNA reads TGTGCCAGCCTAAGAAACAGTCAGGGAGGGTTGGGTGGCTACACCTTC. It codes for CASLRNSQGGLGGYTF.

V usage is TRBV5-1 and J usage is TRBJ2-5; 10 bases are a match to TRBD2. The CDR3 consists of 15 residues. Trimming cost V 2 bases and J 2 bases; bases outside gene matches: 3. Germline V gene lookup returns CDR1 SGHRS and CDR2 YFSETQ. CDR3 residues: CASSFLAGDQETQYF. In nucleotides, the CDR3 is TGCGCCAGCAGCTTTCTAGCGGGGGATCAAGAGACCCAGTACTTC.

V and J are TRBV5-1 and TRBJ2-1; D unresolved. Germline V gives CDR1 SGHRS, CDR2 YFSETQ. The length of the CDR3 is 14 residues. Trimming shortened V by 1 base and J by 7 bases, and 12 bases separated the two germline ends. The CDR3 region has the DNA TGCGCCAGCAGCTTGACTGCCTCATCAAATGAGCAGTTCTTC. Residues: CASSLTASSNEQFF.